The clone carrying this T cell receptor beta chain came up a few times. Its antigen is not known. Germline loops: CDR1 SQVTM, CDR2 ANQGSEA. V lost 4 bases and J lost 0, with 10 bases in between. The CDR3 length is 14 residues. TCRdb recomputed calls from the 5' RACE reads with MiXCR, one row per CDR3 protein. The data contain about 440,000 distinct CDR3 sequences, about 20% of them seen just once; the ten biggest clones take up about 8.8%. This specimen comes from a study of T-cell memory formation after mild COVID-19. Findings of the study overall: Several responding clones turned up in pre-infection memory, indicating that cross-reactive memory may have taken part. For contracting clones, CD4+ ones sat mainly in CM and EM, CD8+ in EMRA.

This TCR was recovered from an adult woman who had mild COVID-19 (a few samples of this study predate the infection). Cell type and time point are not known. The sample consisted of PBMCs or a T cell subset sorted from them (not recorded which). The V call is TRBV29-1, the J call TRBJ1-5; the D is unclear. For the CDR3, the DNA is TGCAGCGTTGGATTAGGCAATAGCAATCAGCCCCAGCATTTT. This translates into CSVGLGNSNQPQHF.